This note documents a single T cell receptor (beta chain) sequence. What antigen it recognizes has not been identified. It has no much larger one-base neighbor in the sample; base qualities were not kept. Whole blood was collected in K2EDTA tubes by collaborating institutions according to the institutions' own protocols. Collaborator samples were shipped for TCRbeta analysis as frozen whole blood, isolated PBMCs, or DNA extracted from either sample type. These data come from a study of blood T cell repertoires in COVID-19 (TCRdb year 2020). Study-wide context: Collaborator samples came from the United States, Italy and Spain and covered acute and convalescent phases of COVID-19. The prospective study material was composed of cDNA or gDNA derived from T cells, B-cell-depleted T cells, or PBMCs. The dataset comprised deeply sampled blood TCRbeta repertoires from subjects exposed to, actively infected with, or recovered from COVID-19. The repertoires were released in a freely available public database meant as a resource for research on the immune response to SARS-CoV-2. The samples were drawn from the first 160 participants of the ongoing ImmuneRACE study and from 950 to 1,500 subjects provided by 6 global collaborators. Sample metadata almost always included a de-identified subject ID, COVID-19 status, age in years and sex. Where HLA class I and class II types were available, the types were taken from metadata supplied by the sample provider, not from assay-based typing. Results and caveats for the whole study, not just this receptor: The amount of clinical and demographic metadata varied by source and participant and was provided uncurated.

TCRbeta CDR3 regions were amplified from genomic DNA by means of the immunoSEQ Assay, a bias-controlled multiplex PCR. From the authors' description of their analysis: Within the assay, amplification of reference gene primers was used to estimate how many nucleated cells each sample contained. To quantify the absolute abundance of each unique TCRbeta CDR3 rearrangement, sequence reads were collapsed and filtered. For each sample, productive Simpson clonality was calculated as the square root of Simpson's diversity index over productive rearrangements. As stored in TCRdb, this immuneACCESS dataset retains in-frame rearrangements with V and J assigned. A fraction of the clones does not appear; measured against another copy, unresolved V genes explain less than half of the discrepancy, and the remainder lacks a known reason. V and J calls and clone size are as listed in that table; D and trimming were resolved from the DNA. Across this sample there are roughly 250,000 clones, with 82% seen only once. The ten largest clones add up to 4.7% of the sample.

The CDR3, from cysteine to phenylalanine, totals 13 residues. The DNA shown is the 39-base CDR3, in frame from base 1. V is clipped by 6 bases and J by 2 bases, and the sequence between their germline boundaries is 7 bases long. Per the germline V gene, MGHDK is the CDR1 and SYGVNS is the CDR2. The rearrangement joined TRBV25-1 to TRBJ2-2; there is no confident call for the D gene. This clonotype was obtained from a woman in her seventies with acute or convalescent COVID-19. The sequencing sample was made of peripheral blood. The sequence in DNA is TGTGCCAGCAGATTCTTCAACACCGGGGAGCTGTTTTTT. The encoded protein is CASRFFNTGELFF.